The entry below gives a single T cell receptor beta chain sequence along with its context. The table lists this clone with a count of one. Its antigen is unknown. Per-base quality was not reported, and no clone a single base away is much larger than it. This sample's time point label indicates: newly diagnosed, previously untreated cHL patient sample. As a comparison group for the relapsed/refractory trial patients, PBMCs from patients with newly diagnosed, previously untreated classical Hodgkin lymphoma were sequenced. Peripheral blood was collected in 8 mL Vacutainer Cell Preparation Tubes, from which PBMCs were isolated by centrifugation and then cryopreserved. The germline V gene yields SNHLY for CDR1 and FYNNEI for CDR2. The CDR3 covers 14 residues, taking in both the cysteine and the phenylalanine. This entry keeps only the CDR3 DNA: 42 bases, framed from base 1. Germline trimming amounts to 6 bases on V and 5 bases on J, with 6 as the count of junction bases outside the gene matches.

The data are from a study of PD-1 blockade in classical Hodgkin lymphoma (TCRdb year 2020). About the full investigation: The study used TCR beta sequencing and CyTOF to define a peripheral blood immune signature of response to PD-1 blockade in classical Hodgkin lymphoma. Paper-wide results and their limitations: The study covered only a single clinical trial cohort, and the causes of the repertoire differences, possibly disease activity or prior therapy, were still not defined. Baseline TCR diversity was reported as lower in newly diagnosed patients than in healthy donors, and lower still in relapsed/refractory patients.

Genomic DNA was extracted with the Qiagen DNeasy kit from unsorted PBMCs and from negatively selected CD4+ and CD8+ fractions. Using primers that anneal to V and J segments, immunoSEQ multiplex PCR amplified the TCR beta CDR3 regions. A synthetic immune receptor repertoire was used to minimize amplification bias, and any residual bias was removed computationally once sequencing was done. Concerning the study's data processing: Repertoire diversity was quantified as the Shannon entropy index using custom Python scripts. Unsorted, CD4+ and CD8+ repertoires were analyzed separately, except for combined analyses in which CD4+ and CD8+ sequences were merged in silico. TCRdb's version of the immuneACCESS table is confined to in-frame rearrangements and falls short of the full clone set. An unresolved V gene accounts for under half of the shortfall where checked; the remainder is of unknown origin. V and J calls and clone size are as listed in that table; D and trimming were resolved from the DNA. Counted in this sample were approximately 70,000 clones; nearly 95% of them appeared once. The ten largest clones add up to 2% to 3% of the sample.

This sequence uses TRBV2 and TRBJ1-1; TRBD1 matches 10 bases in the middle. Sequenced input: peripheral blood mononuclear cells (PBMCs). This receptor was identified in a human donor with classical Hodgkin lymphoma. At the DNA level, the sequence is TGTGCCAGCAGGCGACAGGGGGCCTGGACTGAAGCTTTCTTT. The translation is CASRRQGAWTEAFF.